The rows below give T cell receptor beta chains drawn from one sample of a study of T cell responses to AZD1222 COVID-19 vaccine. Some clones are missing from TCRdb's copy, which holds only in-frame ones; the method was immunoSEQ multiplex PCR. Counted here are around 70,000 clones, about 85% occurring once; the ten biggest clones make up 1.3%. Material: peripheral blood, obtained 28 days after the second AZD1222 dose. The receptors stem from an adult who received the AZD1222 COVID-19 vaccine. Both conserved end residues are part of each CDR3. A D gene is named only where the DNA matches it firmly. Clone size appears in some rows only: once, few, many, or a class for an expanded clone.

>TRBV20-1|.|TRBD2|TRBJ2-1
CSASTNQRERDNEQFF
TGCAGTGCTAGTACAAACCAGCGGGAGCGGGACAATGAGCAGTTCTTC
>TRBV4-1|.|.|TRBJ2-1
CASSPTYNEQFF
TGCGCCAGCAGTCCTACCTACAATGAGCAGTTCTTC
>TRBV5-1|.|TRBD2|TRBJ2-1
CASSFHGTSGRRRAYNEQFF
TGCGCCAGCAGCTTCCATGGGACTAGCGGGAGGAGGCGAGCCTACAATGAGCAGTTCTTC
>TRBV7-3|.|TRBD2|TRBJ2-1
CASSRTGTSGKLSYNEQFF
TGTGCCAGCAGCAGAACCGGGACTAGCGGGAAGTTATCCTACAATGAGCAGTTCTTC
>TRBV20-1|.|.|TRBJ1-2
CSASPGYGYTF
TGCAGTGCTAGCCCAGGGTATGGCTACACCTTC
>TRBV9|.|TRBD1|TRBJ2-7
CASSARDRPTGREQYF
TGTGCCAGCAGCGCCCGGGACAGACCTACGGGGCGAGAGCAGTACTTC
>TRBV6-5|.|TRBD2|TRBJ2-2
CASSSGYTGELFF
TGTGCCAGCTCTAGCGGCTACACCGGGGAGCTGTTTTTT
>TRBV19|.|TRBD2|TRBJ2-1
CASSIAGGRDNEQFF
TGTGCCAGTAGTATAGCTGGCGGGAGGGACAATGAGCAGTTCTTC
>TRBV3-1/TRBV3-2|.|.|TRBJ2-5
CASSQRARPEPETQYF
TGTGCCAGCAGCCAAAGGGCGCGACCGGAGCCAGAGACCCAGTACTTC
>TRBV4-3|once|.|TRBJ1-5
CASSQGSGSNQPQHF
TGCGCCAGCAGCCAAGGATCAGGGAGCAATCAGCCCCAGCATTTT
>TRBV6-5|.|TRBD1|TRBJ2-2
CASSQDRAGELFF
TGTGCCAGCAGCCAAGACAGGGCCGGGGAGCTGTTTTTT
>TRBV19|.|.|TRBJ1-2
CASSDYGYTF
TGTGCCAGTAGCGACTATGGCTACACCTTC
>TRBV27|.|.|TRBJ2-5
CASWTGALRETQYF
TGTGCCTCCTGGACGGGGGCGCTTCGAGAGACCCAGTACTTC
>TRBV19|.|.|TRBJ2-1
CASSWGVEQFF
TGTGCCAGTAGCTGGGGGGTTGAGCAGTTCTTC
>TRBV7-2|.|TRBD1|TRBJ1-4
CASSLPDRGEKLFF
TGTGCCAGCAGCTTACCGGACAGGGGTGAAAAACTGTTTTTT
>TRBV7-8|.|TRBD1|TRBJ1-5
CASSVRTGGGNNQPQHF
TGTGCCAGCAGCGTTCGGACAGGGGGCGGCAACAATCAGCCCCAGCATTTT
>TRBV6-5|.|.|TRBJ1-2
CATYWQNYGYTF
TGTGCCACCTACTGGCAAAACTATGGCTACACCTTC
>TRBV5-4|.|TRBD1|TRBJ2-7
CASSPRIGTGPYEQYF
TGTGCCAGCAGCCCCCGAATCGGGACAGGTCCCTACGAGCAGTACTTC
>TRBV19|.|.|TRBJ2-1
CASKRGYNEQFF
TGTGCCAGTAAAAGGGGTTACAATGAGCAGTTCTTC
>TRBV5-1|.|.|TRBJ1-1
CASSLGVSNTEAFF
TGCGCCAGCAGCTTGGGGGTGTCGAACACTGAAGCTTTCTTT
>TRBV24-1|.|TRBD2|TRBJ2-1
CATSDTRQAGGRNEQFF
TGTGCCACCAGTGATACCCGACAAGCGGGAGGGAGAAATGAGCAGTTCTTC
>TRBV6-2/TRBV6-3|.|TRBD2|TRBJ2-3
CASSYGLAGALLTDTQYF
TGTGCCAGCAGTTATGGGCTAGCGGGAGCCCTGCTCACAGATACGCAGTATTTT
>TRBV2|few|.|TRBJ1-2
CASRSGQSIYGYTF
TGTGCCAGCCGTTCCGGGCAGTCAATCTATGGCTACACCTTC
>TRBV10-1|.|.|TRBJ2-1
CASSEMVVSGNNEQFF
TGCGCCAGCAGTGAGATGGTCGTGTCTGGCAACAATGAGCAGTTCTTC
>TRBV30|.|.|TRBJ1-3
CAWDADRGNTIYF
TGTGCCTGGGACGCGGATCGGGGAAACACCATATATTTT
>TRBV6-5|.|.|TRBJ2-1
CASSYQRAVEQFF
TGTGCCAGCAGTTACCAAAGAGCGGTTGAGCAGTTCTTC
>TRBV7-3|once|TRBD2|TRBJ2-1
CASSSLGTGFTSGSLNNEQFF
TGTGCCAGCAGCTCCCTGGGGACAGGGTTTACTAGCGGGAGTCTGAACAATGAGCAGTTCTTC
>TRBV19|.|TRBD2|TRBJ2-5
CASKKTSGWETQYF
TGTGCCAGTAAAAAGACTAGCGGGTGGGAGACCCAGTACTTC
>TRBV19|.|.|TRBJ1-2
CASSLTGPPNYGYTF
TGTGCCAGTAGCCTTACGGGACCTCCTAACTATGGCTACACCTTC
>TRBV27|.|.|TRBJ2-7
CASSSRQDTYEQYF
TGTGCCAGCAGCTCGAGACAGGACACCTACGAGCAGTACTTC
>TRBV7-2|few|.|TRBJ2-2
CASSSKMGLREELFF
TGTGCCAGCAGCTCAAAAATGGGACTTCGCGAGGAGCTGTTTTTT
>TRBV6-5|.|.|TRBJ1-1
CASSYSLNTEAFF
TGTGCCAGCAGTTACTCGTTGAACACTGAAGCTTTCTTT
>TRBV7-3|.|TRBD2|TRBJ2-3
CASRASSGRSLGSDTQYF
TGTGCCAGCAGGGCGTCTAGCGGGCGTTCGCTTGGATCAGATACGCAGTATTTT
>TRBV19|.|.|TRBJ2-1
CASSPRTPAAYNEQFF
TGTGCCAGTAGTCCACGGACCCCGGCGGCCTACAATGAGCAGTTCTTC
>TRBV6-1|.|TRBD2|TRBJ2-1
CASSELGGGNEQFF
TGTGCCAGCAGTGAATTGGGGGGGGGCAATGAGCAGTTCTTC
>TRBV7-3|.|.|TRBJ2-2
CASSFSTNTGELFF
TGTGCCAGCAGCTTTAGTACGAACACCGGGGAGCTGTTTTTT
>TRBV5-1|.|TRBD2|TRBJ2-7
CASSSSTSGSSYEQYF
TGCGCCAGCAGCTCCAGTACTAGCGGGAGCTCCTACGAGCAGTACTTC
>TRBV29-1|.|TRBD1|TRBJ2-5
CSVDRVAETQYF
TGCAGCGTAGACAGGGTAGCAGAGACCCAGTACTTC
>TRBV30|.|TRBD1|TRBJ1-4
CAWGTASNEKLFF
TGTGCCTGGGGGACAGCCTCGAATGAAAAACTGTTTTTT
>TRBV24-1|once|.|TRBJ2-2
CATSDPPTGELFF
TGTGCCACCAGTGACCCCCCCACCGGGGAGCTGTTTTTT
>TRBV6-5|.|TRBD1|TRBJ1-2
CASSIGQGNYGYTF
TGTGCCAGCAGTATAGGACAGGGTAACTATGGCTACACCTTC
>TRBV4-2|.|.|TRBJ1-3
CASSQEGGLVDTIYF
TGTGCCAGCAGCCAAGAGGGGGGGCTCGTGGACACCATATATTTT
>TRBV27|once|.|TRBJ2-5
CASRPTETQYF
TGTGCCAGCAGACCGACGGAGACCCAGTACTTC
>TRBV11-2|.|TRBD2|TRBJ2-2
CASNGGGLPNTGELFF
TGTGCCAGCAACGGGGGGGGCTTACCGAACACCGGGGAGCTGTTTTTT
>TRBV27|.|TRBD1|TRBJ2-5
CASADRGETQYF
TGTGCCAGCGCCGACAGGGGGGAGACCCAGTACTTC
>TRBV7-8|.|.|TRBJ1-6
CASSLDSPNSPLHF
TGTGCCAGCAGCCTGGACAGCCCTAATTCACCCCTCCACTTT
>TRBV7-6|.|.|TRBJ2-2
CASSARVGGTGELFF
TGTGCCAGCAGCGCCCGCGTTGGGGGCACCGGGGAGCTGTTTTTT
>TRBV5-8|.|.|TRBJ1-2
CASRPNLRLYTF
TGTGCCAGCAGACCTAATCTGAGGCTCTACACCTTC
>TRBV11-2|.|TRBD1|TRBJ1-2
CASSSDRGGYTF
TGTGCCAGCAGCTCAGACAGGGGCGGCTACACCTTC
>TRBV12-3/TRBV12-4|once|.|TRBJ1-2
CASTTGLGGYTF
TGTGCCAGCACGACTGGGTTGGGGGGCTACACCTTC
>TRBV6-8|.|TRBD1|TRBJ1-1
CASSWTGGDTEAFF
TGTGCCAGCAGTTGGACAGGGGGTGACACTGAAGCTTTCTTT
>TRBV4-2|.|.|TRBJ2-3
CASSQGEGGDTQYF
TGTGCCAGCAGCCAAGGGGAGGGGGGAGATACGCAGTATTTT
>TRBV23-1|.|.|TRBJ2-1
CASTRPPLAWGRMCRGEQFF
TGCGCCAGCACTCGCCCCCCCCTAGCGTGGGGGAGGATGTGTCGTGGTGAGCAGTTCTTC